This record covers a single T cell receptor beta chain. Its cognate antigen is unknown. Sequencing used immunoSEQ multiplex PCR; TCRdb keeps in-frame clones, though not all of them. The repertoire holds about 160,000 clones, around nine tenths seen once, with around 5.5% in the top ten. From germline, CDR1 is SGHTA and CDR2 FQGTGA. The CDR3 runs 14 residues. The V segment lost 5 bases and the J segment 7 bases; nucleotides outside the gene matches: 8. This sample is drawn from a study of T cell responses to AZD1222 COVID-19 vaccine. General study results and limits: Compared with day 0, the breadth and depth of the Spike-specific TCR repertoire rose significantly after two doses of AZD1222. CD4 TCRs covered the whole spike, strongest at regions 160-218 and 743-854. Donors were chiefly white British, with a greater number of females, and clonal diversity was perhaps underestimated.

The receptor's source is an adult in good health. This rearrangement joins TRBV7-3 to TRBJ2-1; 7 bases fit TRBD1. The source material was peripheral blood, sampled on day 0 of AZD1222 vaccination. This CDR3 is CASSAMDRFNEQFF. In nucleotides, the CDR3 is TGTGCCAGCAGCGCAATGGACAGGTTTAATGAGCAGTTCTTC.